Detailed here is one T cell receptor (beta chain). No cognate antigen has been identified for it. Base qualities are missing; no much larger clone stands one base away. This sample stems from a study of response to subunit inactivated influenza vaccine (dated by TCRdb to 2017 to 2018). With regard to the full study: Deep quantitative profiling of the T cell receptor repertoire was used in the study to follow responses to a trivalent subunit inactivated influenza vaccine.

Results and caveats for the whole study, not just this receptor: According to the authors, only a limited number of new T cells may be recruited by each seasonal influenza vaccination.

In the germline V gene (reference sequence), CDR1 corresponds to SGHKS and CDR2 to YYEKEE. V and J lose 4 bases and 14 bases, and a span of 16 bases separates them. The cysteine opens and the phenylalanine closes a CDR3 of 12 amino acids. Only the CDR3 portion is preserved as DNA: 36 bases, with reading frame beginning at the first base. Library prep was done by RT-PCR. Sequencing instrument: Illumina HiSeq 2500. TCRdb reprocessing: public reads trimmed at Q25 with fastp, clones called with MiXCR, in-frame beta chains kept. Merged by CDR3 protein, the rows form single entries marked with the most common genes and DNA. The sample includes 860,000 or so distinct CDR3 sequences, with approximately 21% observed a single time. 9.5% to 13% of the sample comes from the top ten.

This clonotype was obtained from a man aged 45 to 65 who received an inactivated influenza vaccine. Donor details come from another sample of the same person, matched by shared clones. Sequenced material: PBMCs from blood, taken more than 4 days after vaccination. The receptor chain draws on TRBV5-5 and TRBJ2-1, with the D gene too uncertain to name. CDR3 reads: CASSHDLPRKFF. The DNA reads as follows: TGTGCCAGCAGCCACGACCTCCCTCGGAAGTTCTTC.